This T cell receptor (beta chain) comes out of a study of T cells after yellow fever vaccination. The CDR3 is 15 amino acids. Trimming stripped 4 bases from V and 9 bases from J, with 22 bases between. Germline assignment: CDR1 SGHKS and CDR2 YYEKEE (reference sequence). Concerning this clonotype: The antigen remains unidentified.

The study, taken as a whole, reports: The booster response re-showed most primary clones: 96% CD4, more than 80% CD8. The appearance of a small share of clonotypes in both CD4 and CD8 compartments was observed. Highly abundant clonotypes carried over from the bulk population could end up in FACS-sorted repertoires as contaminants.

One entry per CDR3 protein results from TCRdb running MiXCR on the 5' RACE reads. Here the sample spans 400,000 to 650,000 distinct CDR3 sequences, 21% being singletons. This chain uses TRBV5-5 with TRBJ1-1, with D possibly being TRBD1 (5 bases). The origin of this receptor is a man aged 18 to 30 who received the YFV17D yellow fever vaccine. Here the sequenced sample was PBMCs, taken less than 25 days after the first yellow fever vaccination. The CDR3: CASSTSPWGEEKAFF. DNA of the CDR3: TGTGCCAGCAGCACGTCCCCTTGGGGGGAAGAAAAAGCTTTCTTT.